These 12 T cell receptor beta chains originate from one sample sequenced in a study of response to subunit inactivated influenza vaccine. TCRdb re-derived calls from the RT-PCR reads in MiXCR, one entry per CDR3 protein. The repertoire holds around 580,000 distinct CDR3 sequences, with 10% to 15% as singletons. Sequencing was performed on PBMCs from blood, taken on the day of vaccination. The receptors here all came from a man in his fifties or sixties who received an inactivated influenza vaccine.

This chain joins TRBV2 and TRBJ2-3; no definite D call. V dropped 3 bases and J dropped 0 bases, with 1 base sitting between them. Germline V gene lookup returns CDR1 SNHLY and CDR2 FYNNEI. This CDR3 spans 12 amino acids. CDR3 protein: CASSDSTDTQYF. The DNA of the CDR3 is TGTGCCAGCAGTGACAGCACAGATACGCAGTATTTT.

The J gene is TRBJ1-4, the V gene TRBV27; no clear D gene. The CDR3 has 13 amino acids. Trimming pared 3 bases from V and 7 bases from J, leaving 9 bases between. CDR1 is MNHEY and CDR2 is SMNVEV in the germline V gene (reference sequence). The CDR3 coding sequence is TGTGCCAGCAGTTTGAGGAGAGCTGAAAAACTGTTTTTT. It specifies CASSLRRAEKLFF.

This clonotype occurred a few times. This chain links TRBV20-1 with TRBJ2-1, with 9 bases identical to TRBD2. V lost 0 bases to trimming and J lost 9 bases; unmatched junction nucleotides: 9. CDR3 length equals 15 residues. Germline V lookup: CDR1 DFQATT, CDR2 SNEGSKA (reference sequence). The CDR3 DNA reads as TGCAGTGCTAGAGATCAGAGCGGGAGGTCTTTTGAGCAGTTCTTC. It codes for CSARDQSGRSFEQFF.

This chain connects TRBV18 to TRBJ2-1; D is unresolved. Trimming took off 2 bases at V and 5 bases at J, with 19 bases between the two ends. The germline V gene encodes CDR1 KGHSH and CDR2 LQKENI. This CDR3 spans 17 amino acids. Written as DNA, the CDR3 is TGTGCCAGCTCACCAATATCAATCAAGCAAAAAGACAATGAGCAGTTCTTC. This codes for CASSPISIKQKDNEQFF. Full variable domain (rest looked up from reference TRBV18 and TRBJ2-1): NAGVMQNPRHLVRRRGQEARLRCSPMKGHSHVYWYRQLPEEGLKFMVYLQKENIIDESGMPKERFSAEFPKEGPSILRIQQVVRGDSAAYFCASSPISIKQKDNEQFFGPGTRLTVL.

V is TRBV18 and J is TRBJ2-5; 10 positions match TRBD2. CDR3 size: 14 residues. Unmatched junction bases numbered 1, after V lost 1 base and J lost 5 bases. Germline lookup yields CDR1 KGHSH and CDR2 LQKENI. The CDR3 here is CASSPQTSGETQYF. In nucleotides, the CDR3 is TGTGCCAGCTCACCACAGACTAGCGGGGAGACCCAGTACTTC.

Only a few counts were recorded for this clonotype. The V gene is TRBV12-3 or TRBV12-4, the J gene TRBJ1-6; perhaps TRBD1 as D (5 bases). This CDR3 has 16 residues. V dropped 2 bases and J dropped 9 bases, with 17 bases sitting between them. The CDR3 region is CASSLIPAGKGSPLHF. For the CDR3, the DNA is TGTGCCAGCAGTTTAATCCCCGCAGGGAAGGGTTCACCCCTCCACTTT.

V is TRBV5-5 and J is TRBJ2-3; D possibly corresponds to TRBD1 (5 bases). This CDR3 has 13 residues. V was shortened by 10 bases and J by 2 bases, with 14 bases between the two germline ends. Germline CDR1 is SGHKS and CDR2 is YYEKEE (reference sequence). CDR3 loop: CACQWGDTDTQYF. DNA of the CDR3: TGTGCCTGTCAATGGGGCGACACAGATACGCAGTATTTT. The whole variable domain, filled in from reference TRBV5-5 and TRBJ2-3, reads DAGVTQSPTHLIKTRGQQVTLRCSPISGHKSVSWYQQVLGQGPQFIFQYYEKEERGRGNFPDRFSARQFPNYSSELNVNALLLGDSALYLCACQWGDTDTQYFGPGTRLTVL.

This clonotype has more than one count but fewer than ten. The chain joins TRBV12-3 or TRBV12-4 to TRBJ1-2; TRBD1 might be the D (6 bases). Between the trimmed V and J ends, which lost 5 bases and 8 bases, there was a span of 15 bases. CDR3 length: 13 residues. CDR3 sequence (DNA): TGTGCCAGCAGTAGGCAGGGGTTCTTCGGCTACACCTTC. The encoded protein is CASSRQGFFGYTF.

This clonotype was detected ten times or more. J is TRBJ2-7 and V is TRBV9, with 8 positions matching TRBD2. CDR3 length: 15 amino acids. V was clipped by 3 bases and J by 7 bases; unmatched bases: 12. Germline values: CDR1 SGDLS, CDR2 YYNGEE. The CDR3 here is CASSAGRGTLREQYF. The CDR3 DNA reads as TGTGCCAGCAGCGCCGGGAGGGGGACTCTACGGGAGCAGTACTTC.

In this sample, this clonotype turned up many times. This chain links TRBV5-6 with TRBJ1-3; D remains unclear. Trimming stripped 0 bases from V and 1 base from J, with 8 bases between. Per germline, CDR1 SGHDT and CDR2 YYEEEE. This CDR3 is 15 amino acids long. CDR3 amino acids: CASSLAGISGNTIYF. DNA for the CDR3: TGTGCCAGCAGCTTGGCGGGAATTTCTGGAAACACCATATATTTT.

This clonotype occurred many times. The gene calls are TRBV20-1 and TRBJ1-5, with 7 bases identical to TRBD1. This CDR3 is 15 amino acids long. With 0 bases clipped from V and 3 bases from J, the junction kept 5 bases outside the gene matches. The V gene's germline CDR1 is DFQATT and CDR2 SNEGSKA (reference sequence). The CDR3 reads CSARDRDRYNQPQHF. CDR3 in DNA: TGCAGTGCTAGAGATCGGGACAGATACAATCAGCCCCAGCATTTT.

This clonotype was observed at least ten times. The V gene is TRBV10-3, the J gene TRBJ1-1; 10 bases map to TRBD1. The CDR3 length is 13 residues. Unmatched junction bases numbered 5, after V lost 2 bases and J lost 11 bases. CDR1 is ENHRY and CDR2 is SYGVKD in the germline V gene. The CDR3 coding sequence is TGTGCCATCAGTGAGGACAGGGGGCGGAGGGCTTTCTTT. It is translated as CAISEDRGRRAFF.